This T cell receptor beta chain was recovered during a study of response to subunit inactivated influenza vaccine. Findings of the study overall: The authors proposed limited new T cell recruitment per seasonal influenza vaccination.

TCRdb reprocessed the RT-PCR reads with MiXCR, giving one entry per CDR3 protein. The table lists roughly 570,000 distinct CDR3 sequences, approximately 14% of them singletons, with around 10% in the top ten. The CDR3 runs to 17 residues. The ends were cut back, 6 bases at V and 0 bases at J, with 18 bases in the middle. As for this clonotype: Its antigen remains unidentified.

Source: PBMCs from blood, taken about 11 days after vaccination. The sequence came from a man aged 45-60 years who received an inactivated influenza vaccine. This rearrangement joins TRBV12-3 or TRBV12-4 to TRBJ2-4; no clear D gene. CDR3 nucleotide sequence: TGTGCCAGCAGCCCTACCCTGGGCACAAGAGCCAAAAACATTCAGTACTTC. This sequence encodes CASSPTLGTRAKNIQYF.